These T cell receptor beta chains were read from a single sample in a study of cytomegalovirus exposure and HLA in healthy donors. The table came from immunoSEQ multiplex PCR; TCRdb's copy has only in-frame clones and leaves some out. The table shows roughly 67,000 clones, with 91% occurring only once. The sample comprised PBMCs. The receptors were sampled from a young man in good health and CMV-seronegative. CDR3s include the opening cysteine and the closing phenylalanine or tryptophan. Fields, in order: clone size, V gene, J gene, CDR3 length, D gene, CDR3 DNA, CDR3 protein. D genes are given only for firm matches. Rows give clone size only sometimes, using once, few, many, or a class for an expanded clone.

size: .
V: TRBV5-1
J: TRBJ2-7
length: 17
D: TRBD2
DNA: TGCGCCAGCAGCACACTCCCAAGAGCGGGAGTAACCTACGAGCAGTACTTC
CDR3: CASSTLPRAGVTYEQYF

size: .
V: TRBV7-9
J: TRBJ1-1
length: 13
D: TRBD1
DNA: TGTGCCAGCAGCCTACAGGGGGGCACTGAAGCTTTCTTT
CDR3: CASSLQGGTEAFF

size: once
V: TRBV28
J: TRBJ2-2
length: 17
D: TRBD2
DNA: TGTGCCAGCAGTTTTGTCAGCGGGGGAAGGGGGACCGGGGAGCTGTTTTTT
CDR3: CASSFVSGGRGTGELFF

size: .
V: TRBV5-4
J: TRBJ2-1
length: 15
D: .
DNA: TGTGCCAGCAGCCTAGACCAGGGCTCCTACAATGAGCAGTTCTTC
CDR3: CASSLDQGSYNEQFF

size: .
V: TRBV5-6
J: TRBJ2-5
length: 15
D: .
DNA: TGTGCCAGCAGTCTCGTTCCAGGGTCCGGGGAGACCCAGTACTTC
CDR3: CASSLVPGSGETQYF

size: .
V: TRBV4-2
J: TRBJ2-3
length: 13
D: .
DNA: TGTGCCAGCAGCCAAGACGGCACAGATACGCAGTATTTT
CDR3: CASSQDGTDTQYF

size: once
V: TRBV9
J: TRBJ2-1
length: 15
D: TRBD2
DNA: TGTGCCAGCAGCGTAGTCGGGACTAGCTTCGGCGAGCAGTTCTTC
CDR3: CASSVVGTSFGEQFF

size: .
V: TRBV29-1
J: TRBJ1-1
length: 13
D: .
DNA: TGCAGCGTCGAGGACGGGATGAACACTGAAGCTTTCTTT
CDR3: CSVEDGMNTEAFF

size: few
V: TRBV19
J: TRBJ1-5
length: 14
D: .
DNA: TGTGCCAGTAGGGGCAGACGAATTTATCAGCCCCAGCATTTT
CDR3: CASRGRRIYQPQHF

size: .
V: TRBV9
J: TRBJ1-1
length: 18
D: .
DNA: TGTGCCAGCAGCGTAGAGAGGGCAGTGAATTCTAGATGGGCTGAAGCTTTCTTT
CDR3: CASSVERAVNSRWAEAFF

size: .
V: TRBV10-3
J: TRBJ2-7
length: 14
D: .
DNA: TGTGCCATCAGTGCGTTAGGGGATGGGTACGAGCAGTACTTC
CDR3: CAISALGDGYEQYF

size: .
V: TRBV30
J: TRBJ1-2
length: 12
D: .
DNA: TGTGCCTGGAGTGGAGTCCCCGGGGGCTACACCTTC
CDR3: CAWSGVPGGYTF

size: .
V: TRBV29-1
J: TRBJ2-3
length: 16
D: TRBD2
DNA: TGCAGCGTTGAAGGGGACTCTAGCGGGGCGGTAGATACGCAGTATTTT
CDR3: CSVEGDSSGAVDTQYF

size: .
V: TRBV6-5
J: TRBJ2-1
length: 15
D: .
DNA: TGTGCCAGCAGTAAAAGGGGGGGCGAGGGGGATGAGCAGTTCTTC
CDR3: CASSKRGGEGDEQFF

size: .
V: TRBV30
J: TRBJ1-5
length: 13
D: TRBD1
DNA: TGTGCCTGGAGTGGGCAGGGGGATCAGCCCCAGCATTTT
CDR3: CAWSGQGDQPQHF

size: .
V: TRBV5-1
J: TRBJ2-7
length: 15
D: TRBD1
DNA: TGCGCCAGCAGATACCAAGACAGGGGCACCTACGAGCAGTACTTC
CDR3: CASRYQDRGTYEQYF

size: .
V: TRBV7-6
J: TRBJ2-7
length: 14
D: TRBD2
DNA: TGTGCCAGCAGCTCGGGACTAGCGGGTTCCGAGCAGTACTTC
CDR3: CASSSGLAGSEQYF

size: .
V: TRBV28
J: TRBJ1-4
length: 14
D: TRBD1
DNA: TGTGCCAGCAGTTTACAGGGGGCGAATGAAAAACTGTTTTTT
CDR3: CASSLQGANEKLFF

size: once
V: TRBV4-3
J: TRBJ2-7
length: 17
D: TRBD2
DNA: TGCGCCAGCAGCCAAGTCGCCGGAGGGACTAGCAGCTACGAGCAGTACTTC
CDR3: CASSQVAGGTSSYEQYF

size: .
V: TRBV27
J: TRBJ1-1
length: 14
D: .
DNA: TGTGCCAGCAGTCCCCCGATGAGGGGGAGTGAAGCTTTCTTT
CDR3: CASSPPMRGSEAFF

size: .
V: TRBV2
J: TRBJ2-2
length: 15
D: .
DNA: TGTGCCAGCAGTGCCGGGACTTCCAACACCGGGGAGCTGTTTTTT
CDR3: CASSAGTSNTGELFF

size: .
V: TRBV5-1
J: TRBJ1-4
length: 16
D: .
DNA: TGCGCCAGCAGCTTGGGGTGGGGAGCAACTAATGAAAAACTGTTTTTT
CDR3: CASSLGWGATNEKLFF

size: .
V: TRBV7-9
J: TRBJ2-6
length: 19
D: .
DNA: TGTGCCAGCAGCCCATTTTTGGAGGATAAGGGCTCTGGGGCCAACGTCCTGACTTTC
CDR3: CASSPFLEDKGSGANVLTF

size: .
V: TRBV5-6
J: TRBJ2-3
length: 15
D: TRBD2
DNA: TGTGCCAGCAGCTTTAGAGCGGGAGGGCCAGATACGCAGTATTTT
CDR3: CASSFRAGGPDTQYF

size: .
V: TRBV28
J: TRBJ1-2
length: 17
D: .
DNA: TGTGCCAGCACCGGTTCCCGGGGGACGTATGATAACTATGGCTACACCTTC
CDR3: CASTGSRGTYDNYGYTF

size: .
V: TRBV19
J: TRBJ2-3
length: 17
D: TRBD2
DNA: TGTGCCAGTAGTACAAGACTAGCGGGGTCGAGCACAGATACGCAGTATTTT
CDR3: CASSTRLAGSSTDTQYF

size: .
V: TRBV30
J: TRBJ1-2
length: 12
D: TRBD1
DNA: TGTGCCTGGGGGGACAGGGGAGATGGCTACACCTTC
CDR3: CAWGDRGDGYTF

size: .
V: TRBV11-3
J: TRBJ1-2
length: 13
D: TRBD1
DNA: TGTGCCAGCAGCTCATACAGGGGGCAGGGCTACACCTTC
CDR3: CASSSYRGQGYTF

size: .
V: TRBV9
J: TRBJ2-1
length: 14
D: TRBD2
DNA: TGTGCCAGCAGCGGGACCGGCAGCGGGAGCCAGCAGTTCTTC
CDR3: CASSGTGSGSQQFF

size: .
V: TRBV28
J: TRBJ2-3
length: 14
D: .
DNA: TGTGCCAGCAACTCGGGCCGAGGGCCAGATACGCAGTATTTT
CDR3: CASNSGRGPDTQYF

size: once
V: TRBV10-3
J: TRBJ2-1
length: 18
D: .
DNA: TGTGCCATCACTCGGAAGGGCAGCGGCCTACTCTCCTACAATGAGCAGTTCTTC
CDR3: CAITRKGSGLLSYNEQFF

size: .
V: TRBV7-2
J: TRBJ2-2
length: 13
D: .
DNA: TGTGCCAGCAGCTTTGTCCGGGCCGGGGAGCTGTTTTTT
CDR3: CASSFVRAGELFF

size: .
V: TRBV30
J: TRBJ2-7
length: 14
D: .
DNA: TGTGCCTGGCCCCAAGTTTTCGGTTCCTACGAGCAGTACTTC
CDR3: CAWPQVFGSYEQYF

size: .
V: TRBV19
J: TRBJ2-7
length: 14
D: TRBD1
DNA: TGTGCCAGTAGTAGGGGGACAGGTGACTACGAGCAGTACTTC
CDR3: CASSRGTGDYEQYF

size: .
V: TRBV28
J: TRBJ1-4
length: 16
D: .
DNA: TGTGCCAGCAGTCTAGGGGGGGGGTTTACTAATGAAAAACTGTTTTTT
CDR3: CASSLGGGFTNEKLFF

size: .
V: TRBV28
J: TRBJ1-4
length: 13
D: .
DNA: TGTGCCAGCAGTTTAATTGACGCGGGAAAACTGTTTTTT
CDR3: CASSLIDAGKLFF

size: .
V: TRBV9
J: TRBJ2-4
length: 15
D: .
DNA: TGTGCCAGCAGCGTAGGATGGGCTATCAAAAACATTCAGTACTTC
CDR3: CASSVGWAIKNIQYF

size: .
V: TRBV27
J: TRBJ2-1
length: 14
D: TRBD2
DNA: TGTGCCAGCAGTTTGGGGACTAGCGGAAATGAGCAGTTCTTC
CDR3: CASSLGTSGNEQFF

size: .
V: TRBV4-3
J: TRBJ2-7
length: 16
D: TRBD2
DNA: TGCGCCAGCAGCCAAGCCCGGGGGGGAATGCACTACGAGCAGTACTTC
CDR3: CASSQARGGMHYEQYF

size: .
V: TRBV15
J: TRBJ2-2
length: 14
D: .
DNA: TGTGCCACCAGCTACCGAGATCGTGCCGGGGAGCTGTTTTTT
CDR3: CATSYRDRAGELFF

size: .
V: TRBV4-2
J: TRBJ2-2
length: 19
D: .
DNA: TGTGCCAGCAGCCAAGGTGGGTCGGGAGCCGCTCAGAGGACCGGGGAGCTGTTTTTT
CDR3: CASSQGGSGAAQRTGELFF

size: .
V: TRBV11-2
J: TRBJ2-7
length: 15
D: TRBD1
DNA: TGTGCCAGCAGCTTTTCACCGGGACAGGGCTACGAGCAGTACTTC
CDR3: CASSFSPGQGYEQYF

size: .
V: TRBV5-5
J: TRBJ2-1
length: 18
D: TRBD2
DNA: TGTGCCAGCAGCTTGGTTCTGGGGACTAGCGGGAGGTCTAATGAGCAGTTCTTC
CDR3: CASSLVLGTSGRSNEQFF

size: .
V: TRBV5-1
J: TRBJ1-1
length: 14
D: .
DNA: TGCGCCAGCAGCTTGGTGGGGCAGAACACTGAAGCTTTCTTT
CDR3: CASSLVGQNTEAFF

size: .
V: TRBV30
J: TRBJ1-1
length: 11
D: TRBD1
DNA: TGTGCCTGGAGTGAAGGGACAGGCGTGCTCTTT
CDR3: CAWSEGTGVLF

size: .
V: TRBV14
J: TRBJ2-3
length: 15
D: .
DNA: TGTGCCAGCAGCCAAGTCGATGCGGCCACAGATACGCAGTATTTT
CDR3: CASSQVDAATDTQYF

size: few
V: TRBV7-2
J: TRBJ1-1
length: 13
D: TRBD1
DNA: TGTGCCAGCAGCTTAGCTTTCCAGGGGGTAGCTTTCTTT
CDR3: CASSLAFQGVAFF